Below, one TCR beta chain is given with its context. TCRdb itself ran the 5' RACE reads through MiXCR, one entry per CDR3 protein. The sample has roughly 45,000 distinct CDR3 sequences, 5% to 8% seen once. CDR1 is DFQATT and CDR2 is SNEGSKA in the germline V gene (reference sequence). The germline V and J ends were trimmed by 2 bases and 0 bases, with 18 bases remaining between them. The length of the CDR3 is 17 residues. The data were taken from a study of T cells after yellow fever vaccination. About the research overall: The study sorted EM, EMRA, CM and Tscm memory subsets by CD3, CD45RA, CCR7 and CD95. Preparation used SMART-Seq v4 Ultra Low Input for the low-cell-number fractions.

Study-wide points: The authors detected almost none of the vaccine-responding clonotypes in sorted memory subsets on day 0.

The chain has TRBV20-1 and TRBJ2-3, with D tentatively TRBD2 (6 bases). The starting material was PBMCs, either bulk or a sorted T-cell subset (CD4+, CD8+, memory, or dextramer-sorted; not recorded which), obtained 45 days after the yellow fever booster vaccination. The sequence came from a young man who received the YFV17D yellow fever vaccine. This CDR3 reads CSARSRFSGSSTDTQYF. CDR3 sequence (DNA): TGCAGTGCTAGATCACGGTTTAGCGGATCTAGCACAGATACGCAGTATTTT.